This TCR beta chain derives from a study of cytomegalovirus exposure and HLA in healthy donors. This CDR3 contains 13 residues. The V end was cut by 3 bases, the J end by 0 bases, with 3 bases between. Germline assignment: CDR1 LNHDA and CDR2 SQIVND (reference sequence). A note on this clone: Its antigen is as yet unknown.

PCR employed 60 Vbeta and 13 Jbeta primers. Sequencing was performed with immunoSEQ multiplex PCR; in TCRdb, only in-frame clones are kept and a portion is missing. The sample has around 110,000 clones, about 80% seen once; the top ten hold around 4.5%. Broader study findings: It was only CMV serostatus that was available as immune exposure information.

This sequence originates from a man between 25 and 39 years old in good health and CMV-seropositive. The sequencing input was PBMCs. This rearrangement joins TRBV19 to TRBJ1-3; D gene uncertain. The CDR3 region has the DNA TGTGCCAGTAGTATTAACTCTGGAAACACCATATATTTT. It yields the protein CASSINSGNTIYF.